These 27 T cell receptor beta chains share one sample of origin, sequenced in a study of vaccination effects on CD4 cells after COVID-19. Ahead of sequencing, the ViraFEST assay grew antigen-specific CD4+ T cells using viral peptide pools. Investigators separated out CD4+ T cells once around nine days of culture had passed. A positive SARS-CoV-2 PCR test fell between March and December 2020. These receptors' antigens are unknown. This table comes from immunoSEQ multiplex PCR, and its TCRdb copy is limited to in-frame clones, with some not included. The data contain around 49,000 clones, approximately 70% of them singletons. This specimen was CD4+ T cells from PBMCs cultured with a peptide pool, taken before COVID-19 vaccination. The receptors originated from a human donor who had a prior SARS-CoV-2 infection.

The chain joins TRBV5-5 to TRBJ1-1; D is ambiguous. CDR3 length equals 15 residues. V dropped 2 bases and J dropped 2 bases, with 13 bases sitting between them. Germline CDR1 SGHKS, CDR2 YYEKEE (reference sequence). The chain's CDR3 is CASSLLPQINTEAFF. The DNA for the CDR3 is TGTGCCAGCAGCTTACTTCCCCAGATAAACACTGAAGCTTTCTTT.

DNA of the CDR3: TGTGCCAGCACTCTAACACAGGCGAACTATGGCTACACCTTC. Its translation: CASTLTQANYGYTF. This chain uses TRBV6-5 with TRBJ1-2; a possible D gene is TRBD1 (5 bases). Germline CDR1 MNHEY, CDR2 SVGAGI. V was trimmed by 7 bases and J by 2 bases, leaving 14 bases between them. The CDR3 extends over 14 amino acids.

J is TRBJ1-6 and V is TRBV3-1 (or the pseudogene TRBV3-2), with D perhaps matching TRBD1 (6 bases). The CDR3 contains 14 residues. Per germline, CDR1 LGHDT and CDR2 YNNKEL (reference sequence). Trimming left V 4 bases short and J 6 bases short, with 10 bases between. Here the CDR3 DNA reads TGTGCCAGCAGCCTACAGGGAGGTAATTCACCCCTCCACTTT. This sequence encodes CASSLQGGNSPLHF.

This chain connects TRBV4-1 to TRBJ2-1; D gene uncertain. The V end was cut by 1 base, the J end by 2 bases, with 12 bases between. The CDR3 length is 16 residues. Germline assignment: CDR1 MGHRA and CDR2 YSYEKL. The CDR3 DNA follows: TGCGCCAGCAGCCAAGGTGGGTTGAGGCCCTACAATGAGCAGTTCTTC. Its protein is CASSQGGLRPYNEQFF.

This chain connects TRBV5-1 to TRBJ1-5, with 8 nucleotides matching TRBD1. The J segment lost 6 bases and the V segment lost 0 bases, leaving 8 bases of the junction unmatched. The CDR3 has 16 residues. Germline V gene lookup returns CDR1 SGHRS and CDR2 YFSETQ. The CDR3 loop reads CASSLGPGGNGQPQHF. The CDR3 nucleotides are TGCGCCAGCAGCTTGGGGCCAGGGGGCAATGGTCAGCCCCAGCATTTT. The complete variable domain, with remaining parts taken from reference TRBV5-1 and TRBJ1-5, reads KAGVTQTPRYLIKTRGQQVTLSCSPISGHRSVSWYQQTPGQGLQFLFEYFSETQRNKGNFPGRFSGRQFSNSRSEMNVSTLELGDSALYLCASSLGPGGNGQPQHFGDGTRLSIL.

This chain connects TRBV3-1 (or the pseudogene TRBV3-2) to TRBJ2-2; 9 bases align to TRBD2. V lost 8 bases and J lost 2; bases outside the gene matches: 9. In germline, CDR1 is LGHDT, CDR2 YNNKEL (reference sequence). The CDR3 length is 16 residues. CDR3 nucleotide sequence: TGTGCCAGCGGCCTTTGGGGACTAGCAAACACCGGGGAGCTGTTTTTT. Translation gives CASGLWGLANTGELFF.

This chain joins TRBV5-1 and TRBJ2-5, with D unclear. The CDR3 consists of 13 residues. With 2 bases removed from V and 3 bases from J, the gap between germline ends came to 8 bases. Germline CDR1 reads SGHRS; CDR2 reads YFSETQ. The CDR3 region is CASSFPHEETQYF. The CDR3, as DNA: TGCGCCAGCAGCTTCCCTCACGAAGAGACCCAGTACTTC.

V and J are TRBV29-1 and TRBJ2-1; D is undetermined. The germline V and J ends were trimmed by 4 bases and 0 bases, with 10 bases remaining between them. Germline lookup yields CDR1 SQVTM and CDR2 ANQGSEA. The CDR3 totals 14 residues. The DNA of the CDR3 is TGCAGCGTTGTAGACGCAGTCTCCTACAATGAGCAGTTCTTC. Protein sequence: CSVVDAVSYNEQFF.

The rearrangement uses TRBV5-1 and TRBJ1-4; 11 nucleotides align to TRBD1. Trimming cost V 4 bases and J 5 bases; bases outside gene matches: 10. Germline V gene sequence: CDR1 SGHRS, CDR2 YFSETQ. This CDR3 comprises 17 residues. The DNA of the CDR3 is TGCGCCAGCAGCGTAGGACAGGGGGCCCCTTTCAATGAAAAACTGTTTTTT. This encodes CASSVGQGAPFNEKLFF.

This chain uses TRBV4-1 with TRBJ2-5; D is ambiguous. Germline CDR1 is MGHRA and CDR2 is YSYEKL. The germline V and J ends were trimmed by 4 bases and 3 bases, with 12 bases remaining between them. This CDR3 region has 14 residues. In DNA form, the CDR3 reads TGCGCCAGCAGCCCCTACCAGACAAAAGAGACCCAGTACTTC. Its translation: CASSPYQTKETQYF.

The CDR3 sequence: CASRTSGRARETQYF. CDR3 DNA: TGTGCCAGCAGGACTAGCGGGAGGGCCCGAGAGACCCAGTACTTC. This rearrangement joins TRBV2 to TRBJ2-5, with TRBD2 identical over 14 bases. This CDR3 region has 15 residues. V lost 6 bases, J lost 4 bases, and 4 bases stayed unmatched. Germline V lookup: CDR1 SNHLY, CDR2 FYNNEI.

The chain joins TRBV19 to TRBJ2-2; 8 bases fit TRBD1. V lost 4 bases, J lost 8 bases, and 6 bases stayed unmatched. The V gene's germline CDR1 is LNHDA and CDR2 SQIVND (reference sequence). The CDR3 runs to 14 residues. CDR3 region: CASSTRGLEGELFF. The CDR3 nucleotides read TGTGCCAGTAGTACCAGGGGGCTGGAAGGGGAGCTGTTTTTT.

The CDR3 reads CSASGAYEQYF. CDR3 sequence (DNA): TGCAGTGCTAGCGGGGCCTACGAGCAGTACTTC. V usage is TRBV20-1 and J usage is TRBJ2-7; TRBD2 is a possible D gene (5 bases). Trimming pared 3 bases from V and 2 bases from J, leaving 5 bases between. This CDR3 contains 11 residues. The germline V gene encodes CDR1 DFQATT and CDR2 SNEGSKA (reference sequence).

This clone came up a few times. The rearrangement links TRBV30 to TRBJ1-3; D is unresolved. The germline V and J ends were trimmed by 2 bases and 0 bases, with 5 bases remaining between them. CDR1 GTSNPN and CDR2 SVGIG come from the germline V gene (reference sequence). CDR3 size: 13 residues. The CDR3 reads CAWSHNSGNTIYF. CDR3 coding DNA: TGTGCCTGGAGTCATAACTCTGGAAACACCATATATTTT.

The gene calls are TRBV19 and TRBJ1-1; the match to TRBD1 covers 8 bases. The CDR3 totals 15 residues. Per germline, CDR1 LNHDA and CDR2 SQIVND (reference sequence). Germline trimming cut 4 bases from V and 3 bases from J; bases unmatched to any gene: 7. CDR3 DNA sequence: TGTGCCAGTAGTACCCGACAGGGGACGGACACTGAAGCTTTCTTT. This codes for CASSTRQGTDTEAFF.

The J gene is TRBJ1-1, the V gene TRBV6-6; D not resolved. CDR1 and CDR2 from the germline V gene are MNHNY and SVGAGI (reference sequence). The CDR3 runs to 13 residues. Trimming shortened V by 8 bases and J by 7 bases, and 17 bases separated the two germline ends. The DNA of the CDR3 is TGTGCCAGCCTAAGAGTGGAGTCCGGTGAAGCTTTCTTT. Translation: CASLRVESGEAFF.

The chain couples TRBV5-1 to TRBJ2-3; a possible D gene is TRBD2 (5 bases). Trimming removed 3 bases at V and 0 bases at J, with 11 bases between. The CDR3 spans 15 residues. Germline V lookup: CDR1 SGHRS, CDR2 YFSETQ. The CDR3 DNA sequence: TGCGCCAGCAGCTGGGCTAGCTTAAGCACAGATACGCAGTATTTT. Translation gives CASSWASLSTDTQYF.

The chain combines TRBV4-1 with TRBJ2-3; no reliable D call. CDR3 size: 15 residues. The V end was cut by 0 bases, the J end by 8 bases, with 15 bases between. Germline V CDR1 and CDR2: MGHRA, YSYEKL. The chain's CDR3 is CASSQDYPAQGTQYF. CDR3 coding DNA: TGCGCCAGCAGCCAAGATTACCCCGCACAAGGTACGCAGTATTTT.

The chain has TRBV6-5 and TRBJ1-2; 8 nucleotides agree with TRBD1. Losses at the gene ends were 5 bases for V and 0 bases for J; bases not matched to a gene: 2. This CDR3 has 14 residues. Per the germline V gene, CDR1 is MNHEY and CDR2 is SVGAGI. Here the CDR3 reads CASSRDRTNYGYTF. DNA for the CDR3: TGTGCCAGCAGTAGGGACAGGACTAACTATGGCTACACCTTC.

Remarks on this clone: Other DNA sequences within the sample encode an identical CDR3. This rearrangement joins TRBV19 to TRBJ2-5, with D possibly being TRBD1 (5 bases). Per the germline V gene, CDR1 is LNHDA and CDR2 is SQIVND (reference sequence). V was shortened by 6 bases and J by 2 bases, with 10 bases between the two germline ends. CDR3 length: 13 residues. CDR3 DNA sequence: TGTGCCAGTAGCCGACAGAGACAAGAGACCCAGTACTTC. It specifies CASSRQRQETQYF.

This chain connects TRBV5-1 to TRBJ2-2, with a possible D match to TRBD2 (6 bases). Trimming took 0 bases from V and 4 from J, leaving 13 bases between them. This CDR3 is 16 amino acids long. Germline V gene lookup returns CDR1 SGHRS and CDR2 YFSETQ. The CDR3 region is CASSLAPGLLTGELFF. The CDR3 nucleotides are TGCGCCAGCAGCTTGGCCCCGGGACTCCTCACCGGGGAGCTGTTTTTT.

The CDR3 sequence is CASSPKELAASNEQFF. For the CDR3, the DNA is TGTGCCAGCAGCCCAAAAGAACTAGCGGCCAGCAATGAGCAGTTCTTC. V and J are TRBV11-2 and TRBJ2-1; 8 positions match TRBD2. The CDR3 has 16 residues. The germline CDR1 and CDR2 sequences are SGHAT and FQNNGV. Trimming at V came to 5 bases and at J to 6 bases, leaving 12 bases not matched to a gene.

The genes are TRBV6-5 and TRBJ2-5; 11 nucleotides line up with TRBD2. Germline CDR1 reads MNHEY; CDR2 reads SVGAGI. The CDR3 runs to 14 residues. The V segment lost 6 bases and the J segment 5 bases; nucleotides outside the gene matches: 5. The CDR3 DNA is TGTGCCAGCAGAATGGGACTAGCGGCGGAGACCCAGTACTTC. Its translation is CASRMGLAAETQYF.

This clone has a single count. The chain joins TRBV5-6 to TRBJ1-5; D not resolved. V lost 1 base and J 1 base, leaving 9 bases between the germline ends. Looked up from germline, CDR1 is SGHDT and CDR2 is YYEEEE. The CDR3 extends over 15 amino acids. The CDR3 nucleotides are TGTGCCAGCAGCTTGTTTAGTCGGAGCAATCAGCCCCAGCATTTT. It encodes CASSLFSRSNQPQHF.

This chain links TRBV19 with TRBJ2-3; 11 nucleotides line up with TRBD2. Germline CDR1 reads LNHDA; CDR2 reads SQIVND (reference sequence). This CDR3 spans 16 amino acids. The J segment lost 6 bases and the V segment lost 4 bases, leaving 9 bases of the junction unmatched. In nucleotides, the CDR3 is TGTGCCAGTAGTAAGCTAGCGGGAGGTTCCGGGGATACGCAGTATTTT. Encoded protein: CASSKLAGGSGDTQYF.

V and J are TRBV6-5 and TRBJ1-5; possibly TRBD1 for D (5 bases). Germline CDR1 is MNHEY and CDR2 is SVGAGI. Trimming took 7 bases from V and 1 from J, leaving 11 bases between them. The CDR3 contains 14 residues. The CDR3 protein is CASTRQTSNQPQHF. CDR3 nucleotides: TGTGCCAGCACGAGACAGACAAGCAATCAGCCCCAGCATTTT.

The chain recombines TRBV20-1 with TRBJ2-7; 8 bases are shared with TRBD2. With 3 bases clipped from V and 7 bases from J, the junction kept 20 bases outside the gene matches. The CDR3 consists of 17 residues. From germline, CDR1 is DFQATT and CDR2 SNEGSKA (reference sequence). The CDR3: CSASYLGFGTRGGEQYF. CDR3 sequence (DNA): TGCAGTGCTAGTTATCTTGGTTTCGGGACTAGGGGCGGGGAGCAGTACTTC.